These T cell receptor beta chains were read from a single sample in a study of vaccination and CD4 T cells after COVID-19. MiXCR, run by TCRdb on the PCR reads, gives a single entry per CDR3 protein. The top ten hold more than 14% of the sample, which has some 16,000 distinct CDR3 sequences, about 35% seen once. No antigen is known for these receptors. Sequenced sample: cultured CD4+ T cells from blood. The receptors here all came from a human donor with COVID-19. Both conserved end residues are part of each CDR3. The order of the fields is D gene, clone size, J gene, V gene, CDR3 length, CDR3 protein, CDR3 DNA. D genes are given only for firm matches. Clone size is given for some rows only: seen once, a few or many times, or a class if the clone is expanded.

TRBD2 . TRBJ2-5 TRBV9 21 CASSVAAPGTSGGMSQETQYF TGTGCCAGCAGCGTAGCCGCACCCGGGACTAGCGGGGGGATGTCCCAAGAGACCCAGTACTTC
TRBD2 . TRBJ2-7 TRBV5-1 17 CASSRTATSGETYEQYF TGCGCCAGCAGCAGAACCGCGACTAGCGGGGAAACCTACGAGCAGTACTTC
. few TRBJ1-1 TRBV10-3 11 CASTQGTEAFF TGTGCCAGCACACAGGGAACTGAAGCTTTCTTT
. . TRBJ1-6 TRBV30 11 CAWSVHSPLHF TGTGCCTGGAGTGTCCATTCACCCCTCCACTTT
. few TRBJ1-3 TRBV20-1 16 CSARDNLLKTGNTIYF TGCAGTGCTAGAGATAACCTCCTAAAAACCGGAAACACCATATATTTT
. . TRBJ1-2 TRBV20-1 11 CSARGGDGYTF TGCAGTGCTAGAGGGGGTGATGGCTACACCTTC
. . TRBJ2-1 TRBV10-3 11 CAITGDNEQFF TGTGCCATCACCGGAGACAATGAGCAGTTCTTC
. few TRBJ1-2 TRBV27 14 CASSARRPNYGYTF TGTGCCAGCAGTGCTCGACGCCCTAACTATGGCTACACCTTC
TRBD2 . TRBJ2-3 TRBV7-9 20 CASSFQRWVAGGPSTDTQYF TGTGCCAGCAGCTTCCAGCGATGGGTAGCGGGGGGTCCTAGCACAGATACGCAGTATTTT
TRBD1 few TRBJ1-5 TRBV6-1 15 CASSVQTGGGQPQHF TGTGCCAGCAGTGTACAGACAGGGGGCGGTCAGCCCCAGCATTTT
. . TRBJ2-3 TRBV19 14 CASRDSISTDTQYF TGTGCCAGTAGGGACAGCATTAGCACAGATACGCAGTATTTT
. . TRBJ2-3 TRBV29-1 12 CSVEGTTDTQYF TGCAGCGTTGAAGGGACCACAGATACGCAGTATTTT
. . TRBJ1-1 TRBV27 16 CASSLLSFGTPNGAFF TGTGCCAGCAGTTTATTGAGCTTCGGGACACCCAACGGAGCTTTCTTT
. . TRBJ2-3 TRBV12-3/TRBV12-4 15 CASSHRDRGTDTQYF TGTGCCAGCAGTCACAGGGACCGGGGCACAGATACGCAGTATTTT
. . TRBJ1-1 TRBV6-5 14 CASSSQHKNTEAFF TGTGCCAGCAGTTCGCAGCATAAGAACACTGAAGCTTTCTTT
. . TRBJ1-3 TRBV2 15 CASSVQSQPGNTIYF TGTGCCAGCAGCGTACAATCCCAGCCGGGAAACACCATATATTTT
. . TRBJ1-2 TRBV29-1 11 CSVEEGGGYTF TGCAGCGTTGAGGAGGGGGGTGGCTACACCTTC
. . TRBJ2-2 TRBV28 14 CATAGLKDTGELFF TGTGCCACCGCCGGGCTCAAGGACACCGGGGAGCTGTTTTTT
. few TRBJ1-6 TRBV5-1 14 CASSPGTINSPLHF TGCGCCAGCAGCCCGGGGACAATCAATTCACCCCTCCACTTT
TRBD2 few TRBJ2-1 TRBV10-3 16 CAIGDWRGGPYNEQFF TGTGCCATCGGGGACTGGCGGGGGGGCCCTTACAATGAGCAGTTCTTC
. few TRBJ2-7 TRBV7-2 15 CASSLGAAALYEQYF TGTGCCAGCAGCTTAGGGGCTGCTGCCTTATACGAGCAGTACTTC
. . TRBJ1-2 TRBV10-1 13 CASSGGLGNGYTF TGCGCCAGCAGTGGTGGCCTAGGCAATGGCTACACCTTC
TRBD1 . TRBJ1-2 TRBV6-1 14 CASSEGTGNYGYTF TGTGCCAGCAGTGAAGGGACAGGGAACTATGGCTACACCTTC
. few TRBJ1-4 TRBV19 16 CASSRVGGRTNEKLFF TGTGCCAGTAGTAGGGTAGGGGGTCGAACTAATGAAAAACTGTTTTTT
TRBD2 once TRBJ2-5 TRBV24-1 12 CATSSGAETQYF TGTGCCACGAGCAGCGGGGCAGAGACCCAGTACTTC
TRBD1 few TRBJ1-2 TRBV20-1 14 CSARPTGGVYGYTF TGCAGTGCTAGACCTACAGGGGGCGTCTATGGCTACACCTTC
. . TRBJ2-7 TRBV19 16 CASSIAVRQKAYEQYF TGTGCCAGTAGTATTGCCGTGAGACAGAAGGCCTACGAGCAGTACTTC
TRBD1 . TRBJ1-5 TRBV5-5 16 CASSLGTGPSNQPQHF TGTGCCAGCAGCTTGGGGACAGGGCCTAGCAATCAGCCCCAGCATTTT
. . TRBJ1-2 TRBV28 13 CASSFEGARGYTF TGTGCCAGCAGTTTTGAAGGGGCGCGAGGCTACACCTTC